This TCR beta chain is drawn from a study of blood T cell repertoires in COVID-19 (dated by TCRdb to the early 2020s). About the investigation overall: Collaborator samples came from the United States, Italy and Spain and covered acute and convalescent phases of COVID-19. The material from the prospective study consisted of cDNA or gDNA derived from T cells, B-cell-depleted T cells, or PBMCs. The repertoires were made available in a free public database intended to serve as a resource for research on the immune response to SARS-CoV-2. Nearly every sample came with metadata listing a de-identified subject ID, COVID-19 status, age in years and sex. Samples were obtained from the ongoing ImmuneRACE study (first 160 participants) and from 1,254 subjects provided by 6 global collaborators. Where available, HLA class I and class II types were taken from metadata supplied by the sample provider and were not determined by assay-based typing. The dataset comprised deeply sampled blood TCRbeta repertoires from subjects exposed to, actively infected with, or recovered from COVID-19.

Participants in the prospective study were enrolled through a virtual design, were aged roughly 18 to 100 years, and lived in roughly 24 United States geographic areas. In the prospective study, participants were assigned to cohorts based on the clinical history participants reported in a screening survey and a study questionnaire. Each participant in the prospective study had whole blood, serum and a nasopharyngeal or oropharyngeal swab collected by mobile phlebotomists. Additional blood draws and questionnaires over an approximately 2-month period could optionally be provided by prospective study participants. Before DNA extraction, prospective study blood samples were shipped either frozen or at room temperature. The CDR3, from cysteine to phenylalanine, totals 15 residues. Solely the CDR3 DNA is kept, with 45 bases framed from the first base. CDR1 and CDR2 are drawn from the germline V gene: SGHTA, FQGTGA. Germline trimming: 5 bases from V, 2 bases from J; junction bases outside gene matches: 7.

The table lists this clone with many counts. What this receptor recognizes is not known. Base qualities are missing; no much larger clone stands one base away. The paper's findings and limits, for the study overall: The quantity of clinical and demographic metadata differed by source and by participant and was supplied without curation.

The immunoSEQ Assay, a bias-controlled multiplex PCR, was used to amplify TCRbeta CDR3 regions from genomic DNA. Per the original workflow: Nucleated cell counts per sample were estimated from amplification of reference gene primers within the assay. Sequence reads were collapsed and filtered to measure the absolute abundance of every unique TCRbeta CDR3 rearrangement. Productive Simpson clonality was computed per sample as the square root of Simpson's diversity index over productive rearrangements. Held by TCRdb, this immuneACCESS table contains in-frame sequences only and omits some clones. Under half of the omission traces to an unresolved V gene where checked; the cause of the rest is unknown. The V and J calls and clone size come from that table; D and trimming were worked out from the DNA. For this sample there are about 250,000 clones; over 85% appear just once. In total, the top ten clones hold 4% of the sample.

The receptor's source is a woman in her twenties or thirties with acute COVID-19. Material: PBMCs or T cells enriched from blood (not recorded which). The receptor chain draws on TRBV7-3 and TRBJ2-5, with 8 junctional bases fitting TRBD1. At the DNA level, the sequence is TGTGCCAGCAGCATTCGGACAGGGCCACAAGAGACCCAGTACTTC. It encodes CASSIRTGPQETQYF. Joined to the reference TRBV7-3 and TRBJ2-5 proteins, this CDR3 gives the full variable domain: GAGVSQTPSNKVTEKGKYVELRCDPISGHTALYWYRQSLGQGPEFLIYFQGTGAADDSGLPNDRFFAVRPEGSVSTLKIQRTERGDSAVYLCASSIRTGPQETQYFGPGTRLLVL.